This passage covers 24 T cell receptor beta chains from one sample sequenced in a study of response to subunit inactivated influenza vaccine. Via MiXCR, TCRdb re-called the RT-PCR reads, giving one row per CDR3 protein. Here the sample spans about 190,000 distinct CDR3 sequences, 13% to 15% being singletons. The specimen was CD8+ T cells sorted from PBMCs, collected 4 to 6 days after vaccination. The receptors stem from a man in his fifties who received an inactivated influenza vaccine.

This clonotype was counted only a few times. The chain is built from TRBV20-1 and TRBJ2-5, with 9 nucleotides matching TRBD2. The length of the CDR3 is 13 residues. Germline assignment: CDR1 DFQATT and CDR2 SNEGSKA (reference sequence). Trimming at V came to 6 bases and at J to 5 bases, leaving 7 bases not matched to a gene. The CDR3 loop is CSALAGMGETQYF. DNA of the CDR3: TGCAGTGCCCTAGCGGGGATGGGGGAGACCCAGTACTTC.

Many counts were recorded for this clonotype. The chain uses TRBV12-3 or TRBV12-4 and TRBJ2-7; D may be TRBD2 (6 bases). The CDR3 length is 14 residues. The V gene lost 4 bases and the J gene lost 1 base, with 11 bases spanning the gap. CDR3 region: CASSWGGNSYEQYF. The CDR3 nucleotides read TGTGCCAGCAGTTGGGGCGGGAATTCCTACGAGCAGTACTTC.

The genes are TRBV27 and TRBJ2-7, with TRBD1 matching over 8 bases. Germline CDR1 reads MNHEY; CDR2 reads SMNVEV (reference sequence). Trimming at V came to 5 bases and at J to 7 bases, leaving 10 bases not matched to a gene. This CDR3 spans 14 amino acids. CDR3 coding DNA: TGTGCCAGCAGTCCGGGGACAGGAGCATTTGAGCAGTACTTC. This encodes CASSPGTGAFEQYF.

This clonotype has a single count. The chain is built from TRBV13 and TRBJ2-1, with D perhaps TRBD2 (5 bases). V dropped 3 bases and J dropped 2 bases, with 17 bases sitting between them. CDR3 length equals 17 residues. Germline loops: CDR1 PRHDT, CDR2 FYEKMQ (reference sequence). The CDR3 DNA sequence: TGTGCCAGCAGCTTTCCATCCCAGCGGAGCCCCTACAATGAGCAGTTCTTC. Its translation is CASSFPSQRSPYNEQFF.

This clonotype was recorded at least ten times. V usage is TRBV11-2 and J usage is TRBJ1-1; 8 bases fit TRBD1. V trimming: 4 bases; J trimming: 0 bases; junction bases outside the gene matches: 7. There are 16 residues in the CDR3. Germline V CDR1 and CDR2: SGHAT, FQNNGV. The CDR3 reads CASSSGTGIMNTEAFF. The DNA for the CDR3 is TGTGCCAGCAGCTCCGGGACAGGAATCATGAACACTGAAGCTTTCTTT.

This clonotype occurred a few times. The chain employs TRBV4-3 and TRBJ2-1; D might be TRBD2 (6 bases). Germline V gene sequence: CDR1 LGHNA, CDR2 YSLEER. Trimming shortened V by 0 bases and J by 0 bases, and 12 bases separated the two germline ends. The CDR3 spans 17 residues. CDR3 in DNA: TGCGCCAGCAGCCAAGATACCTCTAGCGCCTCCTACAATGAGCAGTTCTTC. It is translated as CASSQDTSSASYNEQFF.

The rearrangement links TRBV19 to TRBJ2-7, with D unresolved. This CDR3 comprises 13 residues. The V and J ends lost 1 base and 5 bases respectively, with 9 bases between them. CDR1 is LNHDA, CDR2 SQIVND, per germline (reference sequence). The CDR3 region has the DNA TGTGCCAGTAGTATAGCGCGTGGAAACGAGCAGTACTTC. Protein sequence: CASSIARGNEQYF.

The chain carries TRBV4-1 and TRBJ2-7; TRBD2 aligns across 7 bases. The J segment lost 2 bases and the V segment lost 1 base, leaving 5 bases of the junction unmatched. The germline CDR1 and CDR2 sequences are MGHRA and YSYEKL. The CDR3 consists of 15 residues. This CDR3 reads CASSQVWTSTYEQYF. The CDR3 DNA reads TGCGCCAGCAGCCAAGTTTGGACTAGTACCTACGAGCAGTACTTC.

This clonotype was recorded a few times. V and J are TRBV11-3 and TRBJ2-1, with 14 nucleotides matching TRBD2. This CDR3 is built from 15 residues. In germline, CDR1 is SGHNT, CDR2 YENEEA. V was pared by 3 bases and J by 7 bases, with 2 bases of the junction left unmatched. CDR3 amino acids: CASSLRTSGRNEQFF. The CDR3, as DNA: TGTGCCAGCAGCTTGCGGACTAGCGGGAGGAATGAGCAGTTCTTC. Looking up the rest from reference TRBV11-3 and TRBJ2-1 gives the full variable domain: EAGVVQSPRYKIIEKKQPVAFWCNPISGHNTLYWYLQNLGQGPELLIRYENEEAVDDSQLPKDRFSAERLKGVDSTLKIQPAELGDSAVYLCASSLRTSGRNEQFFGPGTRLTVL.

This clonotype has a single count. This chain connects TRBV5-4 to TRBJ2-2, with TRBD2 as a possible D gene (6 bases). The length of the CDR3 is 14 residues. Germline lookup yields CDR1 SGHNT and CDR2 YYREEE (reference sequence). V dropped 4 bases and J dropped 3 bases, with 10 bases sitting between them. CDR3 sequence reads: CASSLTSYTGELFF. The CDR3 DNA reads as TGTGCCAGCAGCCTTACTAGCTACACCGGGGAGCTGTTTTTT.

The CDR3 DNA follows: TGTGCCAGCAGCCCAGCTCTCCTGGGCTACGAGCAGTACTTC. It encodes CASSPALLGYEQYF. The rearrangement joins TRBV11-2 to TRBJ2-7; D not resolved. Deletions cut 5 bases from V and 3 bases from J, with 14 bases between. Germline loops: CDR1 SGHAT, CDR2 FQNNGV. The CDR3 has 14 amino acids.

This chain joins TRBV15 and TRBJ2-3; D is unresolved. V was shortened by 0 bases and J by 1 base, with 8 bases between the two germline ends. The germline V gene encodes CDR1 LNHNV and CDR2 YYDKDF (reference sequence). The length of the CDR3 is 15 residues. CDR3 region: CATSREASRTDTQYF. The CDR3, as DNA: TGTGCCACCAGCAGAGAAGCATCTCGCACAGATACGCAGTATTTT.

The V gene is TRBV4-2, the J gene TRBJ2-3, with 8 bases identical to TRBD2. V lost 0 bases to trimming and J lost 2 bases; unmatched junction nucleotides: 7. The CDR3 is 17 amino acids. Germline loops: CDR1 LGHNA, CDR2 YNFKEQ. This chain's CDR3 is CASSQDQLAGNTDTQYF. CDR3 coding DNA: TGTGCCAGCAGCCAAGATCAGTTAGCGGGGAACACAGATACGCAGTATTTT.

Worth noting for this clonotype: This may be a read error, as it is one base from a much larger clone. The V and J genes are TRBV29-1 and TRBJ2-7; possibly TRBD1 or TRBD2 for D (5 bases each). From germline, CDR1 is SQVTM and CDR2 ANQGSEA. The CDR3 is made up of 14 amino acids. The V end lost 3 bases, the J end lost 2 bases, and 14 bases lay between the germline ends. The CDR3 nucleotides read TGCAGCGTTGAGGGGGTGAGGCGAACCTACGAGCAGTACTTC. Its translation: CSVEGVRRTYEQYF.

V and J are TRBV7-6 and TRBJ2-1; no reliable D call. Trimming stripped 1 base from V and 12 bases from J, with 7 bases between. The germline V gene has CDR1 SGHVS and CDR2 FNYEAQ. CDR3 length equals 11 residues. The CDR3 DNA reads TGTGCCAGCAGCTTAGATTCAGGGCAGTTCTTC. Protein product: CASSLDSGQFF.

A few counts support this clonotype. The chain recombines TRBV5-1 with TRBJ2-5, with 9 positions matching TRBD1. Germline-derived CDR1 and CDR2 are SGHRS and YFSETQ. V shed 3 bases and J 1 base; nucleotides not matched to a gene: 1. There are 14 residues in the CDR3. The CDR3 protein is CASSWDRVQETQYF. Written as DNA, the CDR3 is TGCGCCAGCAGCTGGGACAGGGTCCAAGAGACCCAGTACTTC.

Only a few counts were recorded for this clonotype. The J gene is TRBJ2-5, the V gene TRBV9; 7 nucleotides match TRBD2. CDR3 length: 14 amino acids. The V gene's germline CDR1 is SGDLS and CDR2 YYNGEE. V trimming: 4 bases; J trimming: 5 bases; junction bases outside the gene matches: 8. DNA for the CDR3: TGTGCCAGCAGCTTCACGGGGGGTACGGAGACCCAGTACTTC. It specifies CASSFTGGTETQYF.

This clonotype has at least ten counts. This sequence joins TRBV6-2 or TRBV6-3 and TRBJ2-7; D is uncertain. This CDR3 is 15 amino acids long. Germline V gene data show CDR1 as MNHEY and CDR2 as SVGEGT. Deletions cut 2 bases from V and 0 bases from J, with 11 bases between. CDR3 in amino acids: CASSYNLAVSYEQYF. In DNA, the CDR3 is TGTGCCAGCAGTTACAACCTCGCCGTCTCCTACGAGCAGTACTTC.

This sequence joins TRBV7-2 and TRBJ2-1; TRBD2 matches at 8 bases. The CDR3 spans 16 residues. With V trimmed by 4 bases and J by 4 bases, 9 bases remained unmatched. CDR1 is SGHTA, CDR2 FQGNSA, per germline. CDR3 in amino acids: CASSSHGGVFYNEQFF. CDR3 in DNA: TGTGCCAGCAGCTCCCACGGGGGGGTGTTTTACAATGAGCAGTTCTTC. The variable domain in full, completed from reference TRBV7-2 and TRBJ2-1, reads GAGVSQSPSNKVTEKGKDVELRCDPISGHTALYWYRQSLGQGLEFLIYFQGNSAPDKSGLPSDRFSAERTGGSVSTLTIQRTQQEDSAVYLCASSSHGGVFYNEQFFGPGTRLTVL.

This clonotype occurred a few times. The chain has TRBV15 and TRBJ2-5; TRBD2 matches 11 bases. CDR1 is LNHNV, CDR2 YYDKDF, per germline (reference sequence). V lost 1 base to trimming and J lost 5 bases; unmatched junction nucleotides: 3. This CDR3 comprises 15 residues. CDR3 bases: TGTGCCACCAGCAGAGCGACTAGCGGGGCGGAGACCCAGTACTTC. Residues: CATSRATSGAETQYF.

This clonotype was picked up many times. The rearrangement joins TRBV20-1 to TRBJ1-5, with D possibly being TRBD1 (6 bases). V lost 5 bases and J lost 6, with 14 bases in between. Germline V lookup: CDR1 DFQATT, CDR2 SNEGSKA (reference sequence). This CDR3 is 13 amino acids long. The CDR3 spells CSAGPGAVQPQHF. The CDR3 coding sequence is TGCAGTGCTGGCCCGGGGGCCGTTCAGCCCCAGCATTTT.

The chain joins TRBV6-2 or TRBV6-3 to TRBJ2-1; 15 bases are a match to TRBD2. The CDR3 length is 15 residues. Germline V CDR1 and CDR2: MNHEY, SVGEGT. Trimming removed 2 bases from V and 7 bases from J; junction bases left unmatched: 0. CDR3 protein: CASSYGTSGGNEQFF. The CDR3 nucleotides read TGTGCCAGCAGTTACGGGACTAGCGGGGGGAATGAGCAGTTCTTC.

This clonotype is categorized as medium-sized. V and J are TRBV11-2 and TRBJ2-7; D perhaps matches TRBD2 (6 bases). The CDR3 has 12 residues. V was trimmed by 5 bases and J by 3 bases, leaving 8 bases between them. CDR1 is SGHAT, CDR2 FQNNGV, per germline. In DNA form, the CDR3 reads TGTGCCAGCAGCGGAGGGAACTACGAGCAGTACTTC. The encoded protein is CASSGGNYEQYF.

This clonotype was counted at least ten times. J is TRBJ2-7 and V is TRBV20-1; a possible D gene is TRBD2 (6 bases). The CDR3 runs to 17 residues. CDR1 and CDR2 (germline): DFQATT, SNEGSKA (reference sequence). The V end lost 1 base, the J end lost 2 bases, and 21 bases lay between the germline ends. The CDR3 reads CSARGVSGTIRTYEQYF. For the CDR3, the DNA is TGCAGTGCTAGAGGGGTTAGCGGCACAATTAGAACCTACGAGCAGTACTTC.